The 4 T cell receptor beta chains below come from one sample, sequenced in a study of cytomegalovirus exposure and HLA in healthy donors. Profiled with immunoSEQ multiplex PCR; TCRdb holds only in-frame clones, not every one. The sample gives 130,000 or so clones, 75% to 90% of which show up once; about 10% is in the top ten. Input material: PBMCs. The receptors stem from a woman aged 18-29 years in good health and CMV-seropositive.

The chain recombines TRBV2 with TRBJ1-2, with 10 bases lining up with TRBD1. Germline CDR1 reads SNHLY; CDR2 reads FYNNEI. J gave up 5 bases and V 6 bases, and 9 bases lay outside the gene matches. The CDR3 runs 15 residues. The CDR3 DNA reads as TGTGCCAGCAGCCCCCGAGGACAGGGGGGATATGGCTACACCTTC. It yields the protein CASSPRGQGGYGYTF.

The chain has TRBV5-1 and TRBJ2-2, with 8 bases lining up with TRBD2. J was trimmed by 0 bases and V by 7 bases; bases with no gene match: 8. Germline lookup yields CDR1 SGHRS and CDR2 YFSETQ. The CDR3 is 16 amino acids. CDR3 coding DNA: TGCGCCAGCCGTATGGGCGGGGGGTCGAACACCGGGGAGCTGTTTTTT. Amino acids: CASRMGGGSNTGELFF.

The chain joins TRBV25-1 to TRBJ2-7; D not resolved. The CDR3 consists of 12 residues. The germline gives CDR1 MGHDK, CDR2 SYGVNS. V lost 7 bases, J lost 3 bases, and 10 bases lay in between. Here the CDR3 DNA reads TGTGCCAGCAAAAGCCGGTTCTACGAGCAGTACTTC. Residues: CASKSRFYEQYF.

V and J are TRBV11-3 and TRBJ2-3, with D tentatively TRBD2 (5 bases). The CDR3 is made up of 14 amino acids. V was trimmed by 4 bases and J by 6 bases, leaving 14 bases between them. Germline V CDR1 and CDR2: SGHNT, YENEEA. CDR3 sequence reads: CASSSSRGSDTQYF. In DNA form, the CDR3 reads TGTGCCAGCAGCTCTAGCCGGGGATCCGATACGCAGTATTTT. The whole variable domain, filled in from reference TRBV11-3 and TRBJ2-3, reads EAGVVQSPRYKIIEKKQPVAFWCNPISGHNTLYWYLQNLGQGPELLIRYENEEAVDDSQLPKDRFSAERLKGVDSTLKIQPAELGDSAVYLCASSSSRGSDTQYFGPGTRLTVL.